This T cell receptor (beta chain) originates from a study of T-cell reconstitution after alpha-beta-depleted transplantation in children. Germline V gene lookup returns CDR1 MNHEY and CDR2 SMNVEV (reference sequence). The CDR3 length is 17 residues. The V and J ends lost 3 bases and 7 bases, in that order; junction bases with no gene match: 10. This clonotype was observed at least ten times. What it binds is not known. Study conclusions and caveats: Roughly two months post-transplant, alpha-beta T cells reportedly originated from several hundred graft clones that had expanded. Diversity and T-cell counts at one year after transplant derived mostly from new T cells. After transplant, high TCRbeta diversity at day 60 in some patients arose from surviving recipient T cells and thymic progenitors.

Unique molecular identifiers were incorporated during preparation of the TCRbeta library. In TCRdb, the PCR reads were re-called with MiXCR into one record per CDR3 protein. The sample lists around 180,000 distinct CDR3 sequences, over 8.5% seen once, with about 13% in the top ten. The chain combines TRBV27 with TRBJ2-2, with TRBD2 identical over 11 bases. Sequences were derived from PBMCs, sampled before TCRalphabeta/CD19-depleted stem cell transplant. The source of this sequence is a boy between 2 and 15 years old with acute myeloid leukemia, due to receive a stem cell transplant. The CDR3 spells CASSFLAGGLNVGELFF. The CDR3 DNA sequence: TGTGCCAGCAGTTTCCTAGCGGGGGGTCTTAATGTCGGGGAGCTGTTTTTT.